This T cell receptor (beta chain) emerged from a study of metastatic and nonmetastatic thyroid tumors. TCRdb recomputed clones from the PCR reads via MiXCR. The table shows 15,000 to 25,000 clones, with approximately 35% occurring only once. This clone was detected a few times. J gave up 1 base and V 7 bases, and 3 bases lay outside the gene matches. Germline CDR1 is SNHLY and CDR2 is FYNNEI. The length of the CDR3 is 13 residues. Each patient went into thyroid surgery without having received any treatment. The specimen sequenced was tumor tissue. The V and J genes are TRBV2 and TRBJ1-1; 7 bases match TRBD1. The TCR comes from a female donor with papillary thyroid cancer or a benign thyroid nodule (not recorded which). Some clones in this sample may be carry-over from other donors' samples. CDR3 sequence reads: CASMGQWNTEAFF. The DNA for the CDR3 is TGTGCCAGCATGGGACAGTGGAACACTGAAGCTTTCTTT.